The entry below gives a single T cell receptor beta chain sequence along with its context. As yet, its antigen is unknown. Assay used: immunoSEQ multiplex PCR; TCRdb lists only in-frame clones, some missing. The sample holds around 2,000,000 clones, just under 95% seen once. It was CD45RO-negative cells, positively selected for CCR7, that made up naive CD8 cells, with terminally differentiated effector memory CD45RA+ cells excluded. The data stem from a study of shared clonotypes between healthy human individuals. Study background: The cohort comprised a couple of women and a few men. Their ages spanned 18 to 49 years.

The study, taken as a whole, reports: Naive subsets generally exceeded memory subsets in estimated richness. Only blood was sampled; tissue repertoires likely differ.

The CDR3 covers 16 residues. Germline V gene sequence: CDR1 LGHNA, CDR2 YNFKEQ. Trimming took off 0 bases at V and 9 bases at J, with 18 bases between the two ends. This chain uses TRBV4-2 with TRBJ2-1; TRBD2 might be the D (6 bases). The source material was naive CD8+ T cells sorted from blood. The source is a man in his late teens or twenties in good health. The CDR3 nucleotides are TGTGCCAGCAGCCAAGAGTTGGGCGGGGTCTCTGGTGAGCAGTTCTTC. This sequence encodes CASSQELGGVSGEQFF.